This T cell receptor beta chain was recovered during a study of cytomegalovirus exposure and HLA in healthy donors. Overall study findings and caveats: There were 150 to 200 TCR beta chains listed as cytomegalovirus-associated.

The CDR3 is made up of 14 amino acids. Germline V gives CDR1 SGHNT, CDR2 YYREEE (reference sequence). The V segment lost 3 bases and the J segment 5 bases; nucleotides outside the gene matches: 7. This clone has a single count. Its antigen remains unidentified. A multiplex PCR was run with 60 Vbeta primers and 13 Jbeta primers. Only in-frame clones appear in the TCRdb table, and some are missing; sequencing was by immunoSEQ multiplex PCR. The profile covers around 91,000 clones, with 64% appearing a single time and approximately 3% taken by the ten largest. V usage is TRBV5-4 and J usage is TRBJ1-2, with 7 bases identical to TRBD1. Sequencing used PBMCs. The source is a man aged 60 to 75 in good health and CMV-seronegative. The CDR3 sequence: CASSSGTESYGYTF. CDR3 bases: TGTGCCAGCAGCTCTGGGACAGAGTCATATGGCTACACCTTC.